This TCR beta chain was observed in a study of CD8 T cells in ankylosing spondylitis. This CDR3 comprises 14 residues. Germline V gives CDR1 MNHNS, CDR2 SASEGT. V shed 8 bases and J 3 bases; nucleotides not matched to a gene: 7. Study-wide results and limits: Ankylosing spondylitis blood seemed to carry a telltale TCR beta motif made of about 8 highly homologous variants.

TCRdb processed the 5' RACE reads anew with MiXCR; each CDR3 protein has one entry. This sample carries about 150,000 distinct CDR3 sequences, roughly 11% of them seen once, and the ten largest clones take around 4.3%. Ten or more counts support this clonotype. The target antigen is unknown. The rearrangement joins TRBV6-1 to TRBJ1-5; 7 nucleotides align to TRBD1. The sequenced sample consisted of blood, either unsorted or a sorted T cell fraction (not recorded which). This receptor was obtained from a female donor with ankylosing spondylitis or in good health (not recorded which). DNA for the CDR3: TGTGCCAGCCGGGGAGGGGGCGCCAATCAGCCCCAGCATTTT. Translated: CASRGGGANQPQHF.